Below, 20 T cell receptor beta chains from the same sample are listed, as sequenced in a study of CD8 T cells in ankylosing spondylitis. MiXCR, run by TCRdb on the 5' RACE reads, gives a single entry per CDR3 protein. The table records 150,000 or so distinct CDR3 sequences, roughly 10% of them present only once. Source material: blood, either unsorted or a sorted T cell fraction (not recorded which). The receptors were sampled from a female donor with ankylosing spondylitis or in good health (not recorded which).

This rearrangement joins TRBV6-2 or TRBV6-3 to TRBJ2-4; maybe TRBD1 (5 bases). Germline V CDR1 and CDR2: MNHEY, SVGEGT. Trimming stripped 2 bases from V and 7 bases from J, with 15 bases between. The CDR3 covers 15 residues. The DNA of the CDR3 is TGTGCCAGCAGTTACGGGCTAAGGGGTGAGAACATTCAGTACTTC. Its translation: CASSYGLRGENIQYF.

The rearrangement links TRBV29-1 to TRBJ2-1; 8 bases fit TRBD2. CDR1 SQVTM and CDR2 ANQGSEA come from the germline V gene. The J segment lost 7 bases and the V segment lost 3 bases, leaving 8 bases of the junction unmatched. The CDR3 is 14 amino acids. Here the CDR3 reads CSVDTGREENEQFF. Here the CDR3 DNA reads TGCAGCGTTGATACCGGGAGGGAGGAAAATGAGCAGTTCTTC.

This clonotype appeared a few times. V and J are TRBV6-1 and TRBJ2-3; unclear D gene. Germline CDR1 MNHNS, CDR2 SASEGT. Between the trimmed V and J ends, which lost 2 bases and 5 bases, there was a span of 8 bases. The CDR3 loop spans 13 amino acids. The CDR3 protein is CASSESRLDTQYF. The DNA for the CDR3 is TGTGCCAGCAGTGAATCTAGGTTAGATACGCAGTATTTT.

The CDR3 DNA sequence: TGTGCCAGCAGCTTCCCCCGCTCTGGGCCTAACAATGAGCAGTTCTTC. Protein: CASSFPRSGPNNEQFF. The chain uses TRBV9 and TRBJ2-1, with D unclear. This CDR3 is built from 16 residues. Germline lookup yields CDR1 SGDLS and CDR2 YYNGEE. V lost 4 bases and J lost 5, with 19 bases in between. The entire variable domain, with the rest obtained from reference TRBV9 and TRBJ2-1, is as follows: DSGVTQTPKHLITATGQRVTLRCSPRSGDLSVYWYQQSLDQGLQFLIQYYNGEERAKGNILERFSAQQFPDLHSELNLSSLELGDSALYFCASSFPRSGPNNEQFFGPGTRLTVL.

This clonotype was seen at least ten times. The gene calls are TRBV29-1 and TRBJ2-1; D gene unclear. The length of the CDR3 is 14 residues. From germline, CDR1 is SQVTM and CDR2 ANQGSEA. Trimming left V 4 bases short and J 0 bases short, with 10 bases between. The CDR3 loop is CSVVGGDSYNEQFF. CDR3 nucleotide sequence: TGCAGCGTTGTAGGTGGGGACTCCTACAATGAGCAGTTCTTC.

This clonotype was observed a handful of times. This chain connects TRBV9 to TRBJ1-5; D gene uncertain. Trimming stripped 0 bases from V and 6 bases from J, with 10 bases between. The CDR3 contains 14 residues. CDR1 SGDLS and CDR2 YYNGEE come from the germline V gene. The CDR3 nucleotides are TGTGCCAGCAGCGTAGACACCCGGGGTCAGCCCCAGCATTTT. Its translation is CASSVDTRGQPQHF.

V gene TRBV29-1 combines with J gene TRBJ1-2; 7 nucleotides agree with TRBD1. The germline V gene encodes CDR1 SQVTM and CDR2 ANQGSEA. The CDR3 spans 13 residues. V dropped 6 bases and J dropped 3; count of bases not matched to a gene: 7. CDR3 residues: CSVRRTGDYGYTF. CDR3 coding DNA: TGCAGCGTCCGCCGTACAGGGGACTATGGCTACACCTTC.

This clonotype appeared a few times. The rearrangement uses TRBV20-1 and TRBJ1-4, with TRBD1 identical over 9 bases. Germline CDR1 and CDR2: DFQATT and SNEGSKA (reference sequence). The CDR3 runs to 13 residues. Here the CDR3 DNA reads TGCAGCCCTTGGGACAGGGATAATGAAAAACTGTTTTTT. Its protein product is CSPWDRDNEKLFF.

The rearrangement joins TRBV5-6 to TRBJ2-1, with a possible D match to TRBD2 (5 bases). V was clipped by 8 bases and J by 9 bases, with 21 bases between them. CDR1 and CDR2 (germline): SGHDT, YYEEEE. This CDR3 is built from 14 residues. The chain's CDR3 is CARRPGILFAEQFF. DNA of the CDR3: TGTGCCAGGAGACCCGGGATCCTCTTCGCTGAGCAGTTCTTC.

The chain carries TRBV28 and TRBJ1-5; no clear D gene. The CDR3 extends over 10 amino acids. Germline V gene lookup returns CDR1 MDHEN and CDR2 SYDVKM. V was clipped by 4 bases and J by 6 bases, with 1 base between them. The DNA of the CDR3 is TGTGCCAGCAGTTCTCAGCCCCAGCATTTT. It yields the protein CASSSQPQHF.

This clonotype appeared a single time. V and J are TRBV11-2 and TRBJ2-7; D is undetermined. V lost 5 bases, J lost 6 bases, and 14 bases lay in between. The CDR3 sequence is 13 residues long. Looked up from germline, CDR1 is SGHAT and CDR2 is FQNNGV. For the CDR3, the DNA is TGTGCCAGCAGCGCCGGCTCCTCCGGCGAGCAGTACTTC. This gives the protein CASSAGSSGEQYF.

The chain employs TRBV2 and TRBJ2-2; D remains unclear. Germline CDR1 and CDR2: SNHLY and FYNNEI. Trimming removed 2 bases at V and 4 bases at J, with 8 bases between. The CDR3 sequence is 14 residues long. CDR3 sequence reads: CASSELVRTGELFF. The CDR3 nucleotides are TGTGCCAGCAGTGAATTGGTCCGCACCGGGGAGCTGTTTTTT.

This clonotype was observed at least ten times. V gene TRBV29-1 combines with J gene TRBJ2-7; D gene uncertain. The ends were cut back, 5 bases at V and 0 bases at J, with 8 bases in the middle. Germline V gene lookup returns CDR1 SQVTM and CDR2 ANQGSEA. The CDR3 is made up of 12 amino acids. The chain's CDR3 is CSVSGDSYEQYF. In DNA, the CDR3 is TGCAGCGTTTCAGGAGACTCCTACGAGCAGTACTTC.

This clonotype was counted only a few times. V gene TRBV6-2 or TRBV6-3 combines with J gene TRBJ2-1; TRBD2 might be the D (5 bases). V was pared by 0 bases and J by 3 bases, with 12 bases between. The CDR3 has 16 residues. Germline-derived CDR1 and CDR2 are MNHEY and SVGEGT. The CDR3 DNA reads as TGTGCCAGCAGTTACTCGATAGCGCGGGTCTACAATGAGCAGTTCTTC. Amino acid sequence: CASSYSIARVYNEQFF.

This clonotype was seen many times. The genes are TRBV7-9 and TRBJ2-5; TRBD1 is a possible D gene (5 bases). The germline gives CDR1 SEHNR, CDR2 FQNEAQ (reference sequence). The V gene lost 3 bases and the J gene lost 3 bases, with 5 bases spanning the gap. The CDR3 covers 12 residues. The CDR3 DNA is TGTGCCAGCAGCTTCAGGGAAGAGACCCAGTACTTC. This encodes CASSFREETQYF.

This sequence joins TRBV27 and TRBJ1-2; 8 bases are shared with TRBD1. V lost 6 bases to trimming and J lost 3 bases; unmatched junction nucleotides: 12. Germline CDR1 reads MNHEY; CDR2 reads SMNVEV (reference sequence). CDR3 size: 16 residues. CDR3 sequence: CASSPLLQGADYGYTF. The CDR3 bases are TGTGCCAGCAGCCCCCTATTGCAGGGGGCTGACTATGGCTACACCTTC.

This clonotype was observed at least ten times. The rearrangement uses TRBV5-1 and TRBJ2-1, with D possibly TRBD1 on 6 matching bases. The CDR3 totals 13 residues. Per the germline V gene, CDR1 is SGHRS and CDR2 is YFSETQ. The V end was cut by 3 bases, the J end by 15 bases, with 19 bases between. As DNA, the CDR3 is TGCGCCAGCAGCTCGACGACAGGTAGACAACCGTTCTTC. It yields the protein CASSSTTGRQPFF.

There are many counts of this clonotype. V usage is TRBV9 and J usage is TRBJ1-5, with 8 bases matching TRBD1. Germline V gene lookup returns CDR1 SGDLS and CDR2 YYNGEE. Germline trimming cut 7 bases from V and 4 bases from J; bases unmatched to any gene: 7. The CDR3 spans 14 residues. CDR3 coding DNA: TGTGCCAGCGCACAGGGGGTTTCTAATCAGCCCCAGCATTTT. This encodes CASAQGVSNQPQHF.

This clonotype was observed at least ten times. The chain carries TRBV7-9 and TRBJ1-2; 7 bases align to TRBD1. Germline values: CDR1 SEHNR, CDR2 FQNEAQ (reference sequence). With 5 bases clipped from V and 6 bases from J, the junction kept 12 bases outside the gene matches. There are 15 residues in the CDR3. The CDR3 DNA reads TGTGCCAGCAGCCCTTCAACACCGGGACAGAATGGCTACACCTTC. Translated: CASSPSTPGQNGYTF.

This clonotype was counted between two and nine times. The chain employs TRBV9 and TRBJ2-7; the match to TRBD1 covers 7 bases. The CDR3 runs to 15 residues. J gave up 3 bases and V 2 bases, and 8 bases lay outside the gene matches. Germline CDR1 SGDLS, CDR2 YYNGEE. The CDR3, as DNA: TGTGCCAGCAGCGTTCGACAGGGTATATTCTACGAGCAGTACTTC. Translated: CASSVRQGIFYEQYF.